The T cell receptor (beta chain) described here comes from a study of T cell responses to AZD1222 COVID-19 vaccine. Findings and limits, study-wide: Regions 160-218 and 743-854 dominated among vaccine-associated CD4 TCRs spanning spike. Close to half of spike-specific TCRs reportedly recognize unmutated variant regions. Seropositivity was recorded at baseline in only 6 or 7 AZD1222 recipients.

The data were produced by immunoSEQ multiplex PCR, yet TCRdb's version contains in-frame clones alone and is incomplete. The data contain approximately 17,000 clones, 60% to 85% of them singletons. Some second doses came at about 4 weeks and others at about 12 weeks; these were pooled. A remark on this clone: The antigen is unknown.

The sample here was peripheral blood, taken 28 days after the second AZD1222 dose. The TCR was taken from an adult who received the AZD1222 COVID-19 vaccine.

The CDR3 protein is CASSLIGFEQYF. Written as DNA, the CDR3 is TGTGCCAGCAGTTTAATAGGGTTCGAGCAGTACTTC. The chain carries TRBV12-3 or TRBV12-4 and TRBJ2-7; D is unresolved. Trimming removed 2 bases from V and 6 bases from J, with 8 bases in between. The CDR3 has 12 amino acids.